This TCR beta chain was identified during a study of control samples from healthy donors and cancer patients. The CDR3 is 15 residues long. CDR1 is SGHDT and CDR2 is YYEEEE in the germline V gene. V lost 1 base to trimming and J lost 2 bases; unmatched junction nucleotides: 2. Assay: immunoSEQ multiplex PCR; the TCRdb copy retains only in-frame clones and omits some. The data contain 85,000 to 90,000 clones, more than 75% of them seen just once; the ten biggest clones take up around 21%. The gene calls are TRBV5-6 and TRBJ1-3; 8 nucleotides match TRBD1. The sequence came from a man aged 25 to 40 in good health. The sequencing sample was made of blood. In DNA, the CDR3 is TGTGCCAGCAGCTTGAGGACAGGGACTGGAAACACCATATATTTT. Its protein product is CASSLRTGTGNTIYF.